The next 18 T cell receptor beta chains were all read from a single sample in a study of blood T cell repertoires in COVID-19. Profiled with immunoSEQ multiplex PCR; TCRdb holds only in-frame clones, not every one. Among around 130,000 clones, 86% were seen once, and the ten largest hold around 4.7%. Specimen: peripheral blood. The origin of the receptors is a man aged 40-55 years with acute or convalescent COVID-19.

The gene calls are TRBV9 and TRBJ2-7, with 7 bases lining up with TRBD1. From germline, CDR1 is SGDLS and CDR2 YYNGEE. V shed 4 bases, J shed 6 bases, and the junction held 16 bases outside the gene matches. This CDR3 contains 16 residues. CDR3 DNA: TGTGCCAGCAGCCCCCGTGGACAGGTTGGATACTCCGAGCAGTACTTC. This codes for CASSPRGQVGYSEQYF. Based on the CDR3 plus reference TRBV9 and TRBJ2-7, the full variable domain is DSGVTQTPKHLITATGQRVTLRCSPRSGDLSVYWYQQSLDQGLQFLIQYYNGEERAKGNILERFSAQQFPDLHSELNLSSLELGDSALYFCASSPRGQVGYSEQYFGPGTRLTVT.

The chain joins TRBV9 to TRBJ1-4, with D tentatively TRBD1 (6 bases). The CDR3 extends over 14 amino acids. Trimming shortened V by 4 bases and J by 4 bases, and 11 bases separated the two germline ends. Germline V lookup: CDR1 SGDLS, CDR2 YYNGEE. DNA of the CDR3: TGTGCCAGCAGCATCGGACAGAGTAATGAAAAACTGTTTTTT. Its protein product is CASSIGQSNEKLFF.

V and J are TRBV4-3 and TRBJ1-2; 9 bases agree with TRBD1. V gave up 0 bases and J gave up 6 bases; unmatched junction bases: 8. Germline V gene data show CDR1 as LGHNA and CDR2 as YSLEER. The CDR3 totals 16 residues. CDR3 loop: CASSQEVRTGEHGYTF. For the CDR3, the DNA is TGCGCCAGCAGCCAAGAGGTTAGGACAGGGGAACATGGCTACACCTTC.

The V and J genes are TRBV15 and TRBJ1-3, with 7 bases identical to TRBD1. The CDR3 extends over 13 amino acids. The germline CDR1 and CDR2 sequences are LNHNV and YYDKDF (reference sequence). Trimming cost V 9 bases and J 6 bases; bases outside gene matches: 8. CDR3 protein: CATTDRAENTIYF. In DNA, the CDR3 is TGTGCCACGACCGACAGGGCCGAAAACACCATATATTTT.

This chain uses TRBV6-6 with TRBJ1-1; D gene unclear. V dropped 2 bases and J dropped 1 base, with 8 bases sitting between them. Germline assignment: CDR1 MNHNY and CDR2 SVGAGI (reference sequence). The CDR3 covers 14 residues. CDR3 nucleotide sequence: TGTGCCAGCAGTTACGTACATGGGAACACTGAAGCTTTCTTT. It encodes CASSYVHGNTEAFF.

In nucleotides, the CDR3 is TGTGCCAGTTCCCCCCGGGGGTTCGGGAGCAATCAGCCCCAGCATTTT. Encoded protein: CASSPRGFGSNQPQHF. This chain uses TRBV19 with TRBJ1-5, with D perhaps TRBD1 (5 bases). Germline CDR1 LNHDA, CDR2 SQIVND (reference sequence). V shed 8 bases and J shed 1 base, with 18 bases lying between them. The CDR3 sequence is 16 residues long.

The chain links TRBV6-6 to TRBJ2-5; 8 bases align to TRBD2. V lost 2 bases and J lost 5; bases outside the gene matches: 7. The CDR3 is made up of 15 amino acids. Per germline, CDR1 MNHNY and CDR2 SVGAGI (reference sequence). The CDR3 sequence is CASSYIAGYKETQYF. The CDR3 DNA reads TGTGCCAGCAGTTACATAGCGGGGTATAAGGAGACCCAGTACTTC.

The rearrangement links TRBV19 to TRBJ2-3; no clear D gene. The length of the CDR3 is 16 residues. V was cut by 3 bases and J by 5 bases, with 18 bases left in between. From germline, CDR1 is LNHDA and CDR2 SQIVND (reference sequence). CDR3 DNA sequence: TGTGCCAGTAGTATTCTCGCGGAGATGGGTAGAGATACGCAGTATTTT. Its protein is CASSILAEMGRDTQYF.

This clone was observed a single time. V and J are TRBV6-2 or TRBV6-3 and TRBJ2-7, with TRBD1 as a possible D gene (6 bases). Trimming pared 5 bases from V and 5 bases from J, leaving 19 bases between. In germline, CDR1 is MNHEY, CDR2 SVGEGT. This CDR3 contains 15 residues. The CDR3 DNA reads TGTGCCAGCAGTCTAGCCACAGGGTTTAGGAACGAGCAGTACTTC. Translated: CASSLATGFRNEQYF.

The chain carries TRBV6-4 and TRBJ2-1; 15 bases align to TRBD2. Germline CDR1 is MRHNA and CDR2 is SNTAGT. The CDR3 spans 17 residues. With V trimmed by 4 bases and J by 4 bases, 5 bases remained unmatched. CDR3 sequence (DNA): TGTGCCAGCAGTGCTGGGACTAGCGGGGGGAGATACAATGAGCAGTTCTTC. Its protein is CASSAGTSGGRYNEQFF.

This chain connects TRBV20-1 to TRBJ2-7, with 11 bases identical to TRBD2. J gave up 2 bases and V 3 bases, and 3 bases lay outside the gene matches. CDR3 length: 14 amino acids. Germline V gene sequence: CDR1 DFQATT, CDR2 SNEGSKA (reference sequence). The CDR3 DNA reads TGCAGTGCTAGTAGCGGGGGGGGAACCTACGAGCAGTACTTC. Protein: CSASSGGGTYEQYF.

The CDR3 region is CASGGDPEHLHF. The CDR3 DNA follows: TGTGCCAGCGGGGGCGATCCTGAACACCTCCACTTT. The chain has TRBV6-5 and TRBJ1-6; TRBD1 is a possible D gene (6 bases). Germline assignment: CDR1 MNHEY and CDR2 SVGAGI. The CDR3 consists of 12 residues. Trimming took 8 bases from V and 15 from J, leaving 17 bases between them.

This chain uses TRBV6-6 with TRBJ2-7, with 7 bases that match TRBD1. The CDR3 is made up of 16 amino acids. The V gene end was trimmed by 2 bases and the J gene end by 5 bases; junction bases not matched to a gene: 12. The germline V gene encodes CDR1 MNHNY and CDR2 SVGAGI (reference sequence). CDR3 nucleotide sequence: TGTGCCAGCAGTTACAGGGGAGACAGGGATTATAACGAGCAGTACTTC. It codes for CASSYRGDRDYNEQYF.

The chain couples TRBV12-3 or TRBV12-4 to TRBJ2-7, with 7 positions matching TRBD1. V gave up 9 bases and J gave up 5 bases; unmatched junction bases: 10. The CDR3 loop spans 13 amino acids. CDR3 sequence: CASVDRMVHEQYF. In DNA form, the CDR3 reads TGTGCCAGTGTGGACAGGATGGTCCACGAGCAGTACTTC.

This chain links TRBV4-1 with TRBJ1-1, with 8 positions matching TRBD1. The V gene's germline CDR1 is MGHRA and CDR2 YSYEKL. The CDR3 consists of 15 residues. V was clipped by 0 bases and J by 3 bases; unmatched bases: 3. The CDR3 DNA reads as TGCGCCAGCAGCCAAGAACAGGGGGGGTACACTGAAGCTTTCTTT. It specifies CASSQEQGGYTEAFF.

This chain joins TRBV24-1 and TRBJ2-5; D perhaps matches TRBD1 (6 bases). The ends were cut back, 4 bases at V and 2 bases at J, with 16 bases in the middle. This CDR3 has 16 residues. Germline values: CDR1 KGHDR, CDR2 SFDVKD. This CDR3 is CATSDPTGMGQETQYF. The CDR3 DNA reads TGTGCCACCAGTGACCCAACAGGGATGGGGCAAGAGACCCAGTACTTC.

This sequence joins TRBV7-6 and TRBJ1-5; no definite D call. CDR1 and CDR2 (germline): SGHVS, FNYEAQ. Deletions cut 3 bases from V and 4 bases from J, with 4 bases between. The CDR3 is 12 residues long. The chain's CDR3 is CASSFSNQPQHF. Written as DNA, the CDR3 is TGTGCCAGCAGCTTTTCTAATCAGCCCCAGCATTTT.

J is TRBJ2-7 and V is TRBV15; 9 positions match TRBD1. Germline assignment: CDR1 LNHNV and CDR2 YYDKDF (reference sequence). The CDR3 extends over 16 amino acids. J was trimmed by 2 bases and V by 1 base; bases with no gene match: 6. In DNA form, the CDR3 reads TGTGCCACCAGCAGAGGGGACAGGGCCCCAACCTACGAGCAGTACTTC. This encodes CATSRGDRAPTYEQYF.